These T cell receptor beta chains were read from a single sample in a study of T cells in Graves' hyperthyroidism and ophthalmopathy. TCRdb recomputed calls from the multiplex PCR reads with MiXCR, one row per CDR3 protein. Of some 760,000 distinct CDR3 sequences in the sample, about 14% were seen once. Sequencing was performed on blood. These TCRs come from a woman aged 18-29 years with Graves' hyperthyroidism. CDR3s include the opening cysteine and the closing phenylalanine or tryptophan. D genes are given only for firm matches. Expanded clones are given a class, and other clones once, few, many or no size at all.

J: TRBJ2-1
D: TRBD1
V: TRBV4-2
size: NA
DNA: TGTGCCAGCAGCCTTGGACAGGGGGCCATAGTGGGCAATGAGCAGTTCTTC
CDR3: CASSLGQGAIVGNEQFF

J: TRBJ2-6
D: NA
V: TRBV28
size: many
DNA: TGTGCCAGCCGTCCCTCTGGGGCCAACGTCCTGACTTTC
CDR3: CASRPSGANVLTF

J: TRBJ2-3
D: TRBD1
V: TRBV19
size: many
DNA: TGTGCCAGCACCCCGAGAACAGGGGCGACAGATACGCAGTATTTT
CDR3: CASTPRTGATDTQYF

J: TRBJ2-1
D: TRBD2
V: TRBV9
size: NA
DNA: TGTGCCAGCAGCTATGAAGGGACTAGCGGGATTTACAATGAGCAGTTCTTC
CDR3: CASSYEGTSGIYNEQFF

J: TRBJ2-7
D: NA
V: TRBV10-2
size: few
DNA: TGCGCCAGCAGTGAGCTCCTAAGGGGAGATAATAAGCAGTACTTC
CDR3: CASSELLRGDNKQYF

J: TRBJ1-5
D: NA
V: TRBV20-1
size: NA
DNA: TGCAGTGCGGACACAGGGTTTCAGAATCAGCCCCAGCATTTT
CDR3: CSADTGFQNQPQHF

J: TRBJ2-5
D: NA
V: TRBV6-1
size: many
DNA: TGTGCCAGCAAGGGGCGATTAGGCATGGAAGAGACCCAGTACTTC
CDR3: CASKGRLGMEETQYF

J: TRBJ2-7
D: TRBD2
V: TRBV28
size: many
DNA: TGTGCCAGCATTACTACTAGCGGAACCTACGAGCAGTACTTC
CDR3: CASITTSGTYEQYF

J: TRBJ1-2
D: TRBD1
V: TRBV30
size: few
DNA: TGTGCCTGGAGTCGGGCAGGGGGCCATGGCTACACCTTC
CDR3: CAWSRAGGHGYTF

J: TRBJ2-1
D: TRBD2
V: TRBV12-3/TRBV12-4
size: many
DNA: TGTGCCAGCAGTTTACCCGGGGGGAGGGACAATGAGCAGTTCTTC
CDR3: CASSLPGGRDNEQFF

J: TRBJ2-1
D: NA
V: TRBV11-1
size: many
DNA: TGTGCCAGCAGCTCCGTCCACGGGGTCGCGCAGTTCTTC
CDR3: CASSSVHGVAQFF

J: TRBJ2-1
D: TRBD2
V: TRBV7-2
size: NA
DNA: TGTGCCAGCAGCTTCCCGGCCAGTTTAGCGGGTTCCTTCAATGAGCAGTTCTTC
CDR3: CASSFPASLAGSFNEQFF

J: TRBJ2-7
D: TRBD1
V: TRBV6-5
size: many
DNA: TGTGCCAGCAGTTACCGACCGGGACAGGTCTCCTACGAGCAGTACTTC
CDR3: CASSYRPGQVSYEQYF

J: TRBJ2-7
D: NA
V: TRBV6-2/TRBV6-3
size: many
DNA: TGTGCCAGCAGTTTGCATGGGGACGAGCAGTACTTC
CDR3: CASSLHGDEQYF

J: TRBJ1-1
D: NA
V: TRBV28
size: NA
DNA: TGTGCCAGCAGCACAGAAAGGGGCCGAGGCAGCAGGGGCCGGTGGAACACTGAAGCTATCTTT
CDR3: CASSTERGRGSRGRWNTEAIF

J: TRBJ2-1
D: TRBD2
V: TRBV10-3
size: many
DNA: TGTGCCATCAGTCCCGGGACTATCTCCTACAATGAGCAGTTCTTC
CDR3: CAISPGTISYNEQFF

J: TRBJ2-7
D: NA
V: TRBV20-1
size: many
DNA: TGCAGTGCTGAGGGATTGGGCGGGACTCGCTACGAGCAGTACTTC
CDR3: CSAEGLGGTRYEQYF

J: TRBJ1-2
D: NA
V: TRBV2
size: NA
DNA: TGTGCCACCCGAGCGCGGGGGTTTAATGGCTACACCTTC
CDR3: CATRARGFNGYTF

J: TRBJ2-3
D: TRBD2
V: TRBV2
size: many
DNA: TGTGCCAGCAGACTAGCGGGAGTGGGCACAGATACGCAGTATTTT
CDR3: CASRLAGVGTDTQYF

J: TRBJ1-2
D: TRBD1
V: TRBV4-1
size: few
DNA: TGCGCCAGCAGCCGAGACAGGGGTCCCTATGGCTACACCTTC
CDR3: CASSRDRGPYGYTF

J: TRBJ2-7
D: NA
V: TRBV9
size: NA
DNA: TGTGCCAGCAGCGCCGGGCACCAAGGCGAGCAGTACTTC
CDR3: CASSAGHQGEQYF

J: TRBJ2-7
D: NA
V: TRBV27
size: many
DNA: TGTGCCAGCAGTTTAATTCCTCTCGTCGGCAGTTCCTACGAGCAGTACTTC
CDR3: CASSLIPLVGSSYEQYF

J: TRBJ2-3
D: NA
V: TRBV4-1
size: NA
DNA: TGCGCCAGCAGCCAGCGGAGGGCAGATACGCAGTATTTT
CDR3: CASSQRRADTQYF

J: TRBJ1-6
D: NA
V: TRBV28
size: few
DNA: TGTGCCAGCAGTTGGGCCCCAGGGACGTTCAATTCACCCCTCCACTTT
CDR3: CASSWAPGTFNSPLHF

J: TRBJ2-1
D: NA
V: TRBV3-1
size: many
DNA: TGTGCCAGCAGCCTGATGACTGGACTACCCTCCTACAATGAGCAGTTCTTC
CDR3: CASSLMTGLPSYNEQFF

J: TRBJ2-5
D: TRBD2
V: TRBV7-3
size: NA
DNA: TGTGCCAGCAGCTTGACTAGCGCTGGGGGGGAGACCCAGTACTTC
CDR3: CASSLTSAGGETQYF

J: TRBJ2-2
D: NA
V: TRBV10-2
size: NA
DNA: TGTGCCAGCCGAGGGGGTACCGGGGAGCTGTTTTTT
CDR3: CASRGGTGELFF

J: TRBJ2-7
D: NA
V: TRBV6-1
size: many
DNA: TGTGCCAGCAGTGTGGAAGGGGTTCGGTACGAGCAGTACTTC
CDR3: CASSVEGVRYEQYF

J: TRBJ2-2
D: NA
V: TRBV7-6
size: NA
DNA: TGTGCCAGCAGCCCCGTAGGCGGGATTACCGGGGAGCTGTTTTTT
CDR3: CASSPVGGITGELFF

J: TRBJ1-1
D: NA
V: TRBV7-6
size: few
DNA: TGTGCCAGCAGCCCCCTGGGCCGTGAAGCTTTCTTT
CDR3: CASSPLGREAFF

J: TRBJ2-5
D: TRBD2
V: TRBV4-3
size: NA
DNA: TGCGCCAGCAGCCAAGATTTGGGAGGGACCGAAGAAGAGACCCAGTACTTC
CDR3: CASSQDLGGTEEETQYF

J: TRBJ2-4
D: TRBD2
V: TRBV10-3
size: NA
DNA: TGTGCCCTCCTCCGTTTACTAGCGGGAGGGTTATATGTCAAAAACATTCAGTACTTC
CDR3: CALLRLLAGGLYVKNIQYF

J: TRBJ1-3
D: NA
V: TRBV15
size: few
DNA: TGTGCCACCAGCAGAGCGTCGAGGACCGTCGGAAACACCATATATTTT
CDR3: CATSRASRTVGNTIYF

J: TRBJ2-3
D: TRBD2
V: TRBV4-1
size: NA
DNA: TGCGCCAGCAGCCAAGGAGCCGGGACTAGCAAGGATACGCAGTATTTT
CDR3: CASSQGAGTSKDTQYF

J: TRBJ2-7
D: NA
V: TRBV7-2
size: many
DNA: TGTGCCAGCAGCTTAGGCGGGTCGATTCGGGAGCAGTACTTC
CDR3: CASSLGGSIREQYF

J: TRBJ2-1
D: TRBD2
V: TRBV6-2/TRBV6-3
size: many
DNA: TGTGCCAGCAGTGCAGGCCGGCTAGCGGGTAGTCATGAGCAGTTCTTC
CDR3: CASSAGRLAGSHEQFF

J: TRBJ2-7
D: NA
V: TRBV15
size: NA
DNA: TGTGCCACCAGCACCCGGGACTTCGGGGCAATCGGGCAGTACTTC
CDR3: CATSTRDFGAIGQYF

J: TRBJ1-4
D: TRBD1
V: TRBV15
size: many
DNA: TGTGCCACCAGCACCTGGGACAGGGGAGCAACTAATGAAAAACTGTTTTTT
CDR3: CATSTWDRGATNEKLFF

J: TRBJ1-2
D: TRBD1
V: TRBV6-1
size: NA
DNA: TGTGCCAGCAGTAGGTACCGGGACAGCGGACGGAGCTATGGCTACACCTTC
CDR3: CASSRYRDSGRSYGYTF

J: TRBJ2-2
D: TRBD2
V: TRBV6-6
size: many
DNA: TGTGCCAGCAGTTACCGACTATGGAGGGAGGGCGGGACCGGGGAGCTGTTTTTT
CDR3: CASSYRLWREGGTGELFF

J: TRBJ1-1
D: NA
V: TRBV13
size: NA
DNA: TGTGCCAGCAGTTATCTGTCCCCGATGAACACTGAAGCTTTCTTT
CDR3: CASSYLSPMNTEAFF